This T cell receptor (beta chain) was sequenced for a study of response to subunit inactivated influenza vaccine. A note on this clonotype: As yet, its antigen is unknown.

Germline V gene lookup returns CDR1 DFQATT and CDR2 SNEGSKA (reference sequence). V was pared by 2 bases and J by 2 bases, with 2 bases of the junction left unmatched. This CDR3 comprises 14 residues. Study results and limitations: The study's authors posited that every seasonal influenza vaccination enlists few new T cells.

A single record per CDR3 protein comes from TCRdb applying MiXCR to the RT-PCR reads. This table holds around 790,000 distinct CDR3 sequences, around 20% found once. This specimen consisted of PBMCs from blood, obtained around 5 days after vaccination. The TCR originated in a man aged 45-65 years who received an inactivated influenza vaccine. The chain carries TRBV20-1 and TRBJ2-3, with 9 bases aligning to TRBD2. The CDR3 here is CSARIAGVTDTQYF. The CDR3 region has the DNA TGCAGTGCTAGAATAGCGGGGGTCACAGATACGCAGTATTTT.